A single sample is the source of the 25 T cell receptor beta chains below, sequenced in a study of T cell repertoires in cytomegalovirus infection. TCRdb processed the reads anew with MiXCR; each CDR3 protein has one entry. This sample has 680,000 or so distinct CDR3 sequences, with roughly 35% found just once. The specimen sequenced was PBMCs. Receptors originate from a human donor in good health (CMV status not recorded). Some clones in this sample may be carry-over from other donors' samples.

This rearrangement joins TRBV6-1 to TRBJ1-1; possibly TRBD1 for D (5 bases). CDR3 length: 16 residues. The V gene lost 4 bases and the J gene lost 4 bases, with 19 bases spanning the gap. CDR1 is MNHNS and CDR2 is SASEGT in the germline V gene. CDR3 in amino acids: CASSGPFVQESTEAFF. Here the CDR3 DNA reads TGTGCCAGCAGTGGCCCCTTTGTACAGGAGTCCACTGAAGCTTTCTTT.

This chain connects TRBV27 to TRBJ2-6; no firm D call. This CDR3 contains 14 residues. Germline-derived CDR1 and CDR2 are MNHEY and SMNVEV (reference sequence). V lost 10 bases to trimming and J lost 0 bases, with 10 bases between them. CDR3 amino acids: CATKAVSGANVLTF. The CDR3 DNA reads as TGTGCCACCAAAGCTGTCTCTGGGGCCAACGTCCTGACTTTC.

In regard to this clonotype: The junction departs from the called germline gene at one end, perhaps through a read error. This sequence joins TRBV19 and TRBJ1-2, with D maybe TRBD1 (6 bases). Germline lookup yields CDR1 LNHDA and CDR2 SQIVND (reference sequence). The CDR3 length is 13 residues. The CDR3 reads CASIMGAIYCYTF. Written as DNA, the CDR3 is TGTGCCAGTATTATGGGGGCGATCTATTGCTACACCTTC. Variable domain in full (rest from reference TRBV19 and TRBJ1-2): DGGITQSPKYLFRKEGQNVTLSCEQNLNHDAMYWYRQDPGQGLRLIYYSQIVNDFQKGDIAEGYSVSREKKESFPLTVTSAQKNPTAFYLCASIMGAIYCYTFGSGTRLTVV.

This chain connects TRBV11-2 to TRBJ2-7; 9 nucleotides line up with TRBD2. The CDR3 is 16 amino acids. Germline-derived CDR1 and CDR2 are SGHAT and FQNNGV. J gave up 5 bases and V 2 bases, and 10 bases lay outside the gene matches. The DNA of the CDR3 is TGTGCCAGCAGCTTAAGAAGCGCGGGAGGGGGTCACGAGCAGTACTTC. The encoded protein is CASSLRSAGGGHEQYF.

This clonotype has only a few counts. The chain recombines TRBV6-2 or TRBV6-3 with TRBJ2-1, with TRBD2 as a possible D gene (5 bases). Germline V gene sequence: CDR1 MNHEY, CDR2 SVGEGT. The length of the CDR3 is 15 residues. The V and J ends lost 7 bases and 2 bases respectively, with 15 bases between them. The CDR3, as DNA: TGTGCCAGCAAGGTAGCTAGCTCCCCCTACAATGAGCAGTTCTTC. It translates to CASKVASSPYNEQFF.

The rearrangement links TRBV24-1 to TRBJ2-3; 9 nucleotides line up with TRBD2. Per the germline V gene, CDR1 is KGHDR and CDR2 is SFDVKD. The CDR3 length is 16 residues. Losses at the gene ends were 1 base for V and 4 bases for J; bases not matched to a gene: 5. The CDR3 spells CATSDFSAGGADTQYF. CDR3 DNA sequence: TGTGCCACCAGTGATTTCTCGGCGGGAGGGGCAGATACGCAGTATTTT.

J is TRBJ2-1 and V is TRBV6-1; the D gene is possibly TRBD1 (5 bases). The CDR3 is made up of 13 amino acids. Germline-derived CDR1 and CDR2 are MNHNS and SASEGT. Trimming cost V 2 bases and J 3 bases, with 5 bases left between them. CDR3 sequence: CASSEQGYNEQFF. DNA of the CDR3: TGTGCCAGCAGTGAACAGGGCTACAATGAGCAGTTCTTC.

This clonotype was seen many times. This chain joins TRBV7-9 and TRBJ2-3; D is unclear. The V end lost 5 bases, the J end lost 2 bases, and 11 bases lay between the germline ends. Germline V gene lookup returns CDR1 SEHNR and CDR2 FQNEAQ (reference sequence). The CDR3 extends over 14 amino acids. CDR3 region: CASSPNRPTDTQYF. The CDR3 DNA is TGTGCCAGCAGCCCAAACCGACCCACAGATACGCAGTATTTT. Full variable domain (outside the CDR3, taken from reference TRBV7-9 and TRBJ2-3): DTGVSQNPRHKITKRGQNVTFRCDPISEHNRLYWYRQTLGQGPEFLTYFQNEAQLEKSRLLSDRFSAERPKGSFSTLEIQRTEQGDSAMYLCASSPNRPTDTQYFGPGTRLTVL.

The chain is built from TRBV19 and TRBJ2-3; 8 nucleotides match TRBD1. After removal of 5 bases from V and 2 bases from J, the junction contained 3 bases not matched to a gene. The CDR3 has 14 residues. CDR1 is LNHDA and CDR2 is SQIVND in the germline V gene (reference sequence). The CDR3 here is CASSPGQVTDTQYF. In nucleotides, the CDR3 is TGTGCCAGTAGTCCGGGACAGGTCACAGATACGCAGTATTTT.

This clonotype occurred a few times. This sequence joins TRBV20-1 and TRBJ1-2, with TRBD1 matching over 10 bases. J lost 5 bases, V lost 6 bases, and 9 bases had no gene match. This CDR3 has 14 residues. The germline CDR1 and CDR2 sequences are DFQATT and SNEGSKA (reference sequence). The CDR3 is CSAKTGTGVYGYTF. In DNA form, the CDR3 reads TGCAGTGCCAAGACTGGGACAGGGGTTTATGGCTACACCTTC.

This chain uses TRBV19 with TRBJ1-1; 7 nucleotides match TRBD1. The CDR3 extends over 14 amino acids. With V trimmed by 5 bases and J by 5 bases, 8 bases remained unmatched. Germline values: CDR1 LNHDA, CDR2 SQIVND (reference sequence). The CDR3 region has the DNA TGTGCCAGTAGTTTCCGGACGACAGGGACTGAAGCTTTCTTT. Translating gives CASSFRTTGTEAFF.

This clonotype turned up a few times. The rearrangement uses TRBV12-3 or TRBV12-4 and TRBJ1-5, with a possible D match to TRBD1 (5 bases). This CDR3 region has 14 residues. Trimming stripped 4 bases from V and 3 bases from J, with 10 bases between. The CDR3 here is CASSWGRYNQPQHF. CDR3 in DNA: TGTGCCAGCAGTTGGGGACGTTACAATCAGCCCCAGCATTTT.

This clonotype appeared a few times. The gene calls are TRBV6-1 and TRBJ2-7; unclear D gene. The germline V gene encodes CDR1 MNHNS and CDR2 SASEGT. The CDR3 extends over 12 amino acids. Trimming took 2 bases from V and 3 from J, leaving 5 bases between them. The DNA for the CDR3 is TGTGCCAGCAGTGAAAGGGACTACGAGCAGTACTTC. Translation: CASSERDYEQYF.

Note on this clonotype: This CDR3 fails to terminate in the conserved phenylalanine or tryptophan, so it likely reflects a read error. The limits of the CDR3 on the DNA are not certain, so only TCRdb's listed CDR3 is given. This chain links TRBV19 with TRBJ2-1; the table's D call TRBD2 went unverified against the DNA. The CDR3 is 15 amino acids in total, end residues counted. Germline V gene data show CDR1 as LNHDA and CDR2 as SQIVND (reference sequence). The CDR3 protein is CASTPRTSDYNEQLL.

Details on this clonotype: A much larger clone differs from this one at a single base, so this may be a read error. This chain uses TRBV7-2 with TRBJ2-5, with 10 bases aligning to TRBD1. The CDR3 is 17 amino acids. Germline lookup yields CDR1 SGHTA and CDR2 FQGNSA. CDR3 sequence reads: CASSFRPGQGTAENQYF. CDR3 nucleotide sequence: TGTGCCAGCAGCTTCCGTCCGGGACAGGGGACGGCAGAGAACCAGTACTTC.

The chain is built from TRBV7-8 and TRBJ1-1; D not certain. Looked up from germline, CDR1 is SGHVS and CDR2 is FQNEAQ. V lost 5 bases, J lost 0 bases, and 13 bases lay in between. This CDR3 is built from 15 residues. DNA for the CDR3: TGTGCCAGCAGCCCCCATCCGGGGTTGAACACTGAAGCTTTCTTT. This codes for CASSPHPGLNTEAFF.

This clonotype was counted only a few times. The gene calls are TRBV19 and TRBJ1-5; the D is unclear. The CDR3 extends over 12 amino acids. V was cut by 2 bases and J by 6 bases, with 5 bases left in between. CDR1 is LNHDA and CDR2 is SQIVND in the germline V gene (reference sequence). This chain's CDR3 is CASSILSQPQHF. The CDR3 coding sequence is TGTGCCAGTAGTATATTAAGTCAGCCCCAGCATTTT.

The chain links TRBV11-2 to TRBJ1-2; D not resolved. V lost 0 bases and J 0 bases, leaving 8 bases between the germline ends. This CDR3 region has 15 residues. Germline-derived CDR1 and CDR2 are SGHAT and FQNNGV. CDR3 protein: CASSLEPAPNYGYTF. The CDR3 coding sequence is TGTGCCAGCAGCTTAGAACCCGCACCTAACTATGGCTACACCTTC. Drawing the rest from reference TRBV11-2 and TRBJ1-2, the complete variable domain is EAGVAQSPRYKIIEKRQSVAFWCNPISGHATLYWYQQILGQGPKLLIQFQNNGVVDDSQLPKDRFSAERLKGVDSTLKIQPAKLEDSAVYLCASSLEPAPNYGYTFGSGTRLTVV.

This clonotype was found many times. The gene calls are TRBV28 and TRBJ1-3; TRBD1 matches 7 bases. V was pared by 6 bases and J by 7 bases, with 9 bases of the junction left unmatched. CDR1 is MDHEN, CDR2 SYDVKM, per germline. The CDR3 is 14 residues long. The chain's CDR3 is CASRHDRDRNTIYF. CDR3 DNA: TGTGCCAGCAGGCACGACAGGGATCGGAACACCATATATTTT.

V gene TRBV27 combines with J gene TRBJ2-6, with 7 bases matching TRBD1. The V segment lost 5 bases and the J segment 8 bases; nucleotides outside the gene matches: 12. The CDR3 is 16 amino acids. Germline CDR1 reads MNHEY; CDR2 reads SMNVEV (reference sequence). The CDR3 region is CASSLRTGGASNVLTF. The CDR3 DNA is TGTGCCAGCAGTCTGAGGACAGGAGGAGCCTCCAACGTCCTGACTTTC.

This clonotype was detected only a few times. The chain uses TRBV19 and TRBJ2-2, with 7 bases lining up with TRBD2. V was pared by 5 bases and J by 3 bases, with 6 bases of the junction left unmatched. Germline V CDR1 and CDR2: LNHDA, SQIVND (reference sequence). The CDR3 spans 15 residues. The CDR3 DNA follows: TGTGCCAGTAGTCGGGTAGCGGGTGACACCGGGGAGCTGTTTTTT. Its protein is CASSRVAGDTGELFF. Together with reference TRBV19 and TRBJ2-2, the CDR3 gives the full variable domain: DGGITQSPKYLFRKEGQNVTLSCEQNLNHDAMYWYRQDPGQGLRLIYYSQIVNDFQKGDIAEGYSVSREKKESFPLTVTSAQKNPTAFYLCASSRVAGDTGELFFGEGSRLTVL.

This clonotype was recorded a few times. The CDR3 DNA is TGTGCCAGCAGATGGGCCTCTAACAGGGGGTTTTACTACGAGCAGTACTTC. Translated, it gives CASRWASNRGFYYEQYF. V and J are TRBV6-1 and TRBJ2-7, with 8 bases fitting TRBD1. Germline V gene sequence: CDR1 MNHNS, CDR2 SASEGT. V lost 6 bases to trimming and J lost 3 bases; unmatched junction nucleotides: 16. The CDR3 is made up of 17 amino acids.

In this sample, this clonotype turned up a few times. The chain is built from TRBV7-9 and TRBJ1-2; D is perhaps TRBD1 (6 bases). V was shortened by 0 bases and J by 6 bases, with 17 bases between the two germline ends. CDR3 length: 16 amino acids. Per germline, CDR1 SEHNR and CDR2 FQNEAQ (reference sequence). Here the CDR3 DNA reads TGTGCCAGCAGCTTAGCGCAGACGGGGGCAGCCAATGGCTACACCTTC. Its protein is CASSLAQTGAANGYTF.

This clonotype appeared a few times. Germline and junction disagree at one end, which may indicate a read error. The genes are TRBV19 and TRBJ1-2; possible D gene TRBD1, 5 bases. The CDR3 is made up of 15 amino acids. CDR1 LNHDA and CDR2 SQIVND come from the germline V gene (reference sequence). CDR3 sequence reads: CAISIASGKGYGYTF. The CDR3, as DNA: TGTGCCATTAGTATAGCCTCAGGGAAAGGGTATGGCTACACCTTC.

This clonotype has more than one count but fewer than ten. J is TRBJ2-3 and V is TRBV7-2; 14 positions agree with TRBD2. Per germline, CDR1 SGHTA and CDR2 FQGNSA. The CDR3 is made up of 17 amino acids. Trimming removed 5 bases from V and 4 bases from J; junction bases left unmatched: 8. CDR3 nucleotides: TGTGCCAGCAGCGTAGGACTAGCGGGGGGCCCGGCAGATACGCAGTATTTT. Encoded protein: CASSVGLAGGPADTQYF. The full variable domain, its missing parts supplied by reference TRBV7-2 and TRBJ2-3, is GAGVSQSPSNKVTEKGKDVELRCDPISGHTALYWYRQSLGQGLEFLIYFQGNSAPDKSGLPSDRFSAERTGGSVSTLTIQRTQQEDSAVYLCASSVGLAGGPADTQYFGPGTRLTVL.